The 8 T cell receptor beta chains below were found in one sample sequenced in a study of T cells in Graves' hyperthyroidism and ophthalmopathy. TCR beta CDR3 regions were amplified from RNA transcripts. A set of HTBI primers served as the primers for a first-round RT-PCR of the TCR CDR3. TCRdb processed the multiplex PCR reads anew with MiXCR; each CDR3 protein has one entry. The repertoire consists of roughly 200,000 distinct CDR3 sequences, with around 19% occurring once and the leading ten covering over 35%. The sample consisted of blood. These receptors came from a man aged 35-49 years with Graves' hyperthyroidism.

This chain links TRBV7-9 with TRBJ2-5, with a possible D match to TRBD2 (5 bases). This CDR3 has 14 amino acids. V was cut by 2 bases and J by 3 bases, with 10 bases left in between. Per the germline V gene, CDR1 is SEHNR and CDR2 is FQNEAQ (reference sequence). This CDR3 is CASSLKAGKETQYF. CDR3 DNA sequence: TGTGCCAGCAGCTTAAAGGCGGGCAAAGAGACCCAGTACTTC. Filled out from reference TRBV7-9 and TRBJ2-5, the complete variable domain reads DTGVSQNPRHKITKRGQNVTFRCDPISEHNRLYWYRQTLGQGPEFLTYFQNEAQLEKSRLLSDRFSAERPKGSFSTLEIQRTEQGDSAMYLCASSLKAGKETQYFGPGTRLLVL.

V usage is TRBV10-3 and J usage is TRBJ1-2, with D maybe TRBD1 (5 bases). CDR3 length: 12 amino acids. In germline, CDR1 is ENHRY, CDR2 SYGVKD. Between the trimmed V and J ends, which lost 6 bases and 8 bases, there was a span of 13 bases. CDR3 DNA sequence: TGTGCCATCAGCCCCGGGGGAGGCGGCTACACCTTC. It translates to CAISPGGGGYTF.

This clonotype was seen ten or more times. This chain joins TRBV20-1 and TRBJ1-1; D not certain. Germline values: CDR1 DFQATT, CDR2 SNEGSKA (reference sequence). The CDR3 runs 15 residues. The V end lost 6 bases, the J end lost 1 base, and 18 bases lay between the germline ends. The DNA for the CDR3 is TGCAGTGCCACCCTTCCCCGTGATACGAACACTGAAGCTTTCTTT. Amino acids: CSATLPRDTNTEAFF.

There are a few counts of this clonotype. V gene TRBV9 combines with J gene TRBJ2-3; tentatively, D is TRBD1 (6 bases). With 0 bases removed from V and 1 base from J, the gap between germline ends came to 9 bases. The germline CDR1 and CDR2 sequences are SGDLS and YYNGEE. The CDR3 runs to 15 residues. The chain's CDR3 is CASSVVPGGTDTQYF. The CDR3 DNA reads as TGTGCCAGCAGCGTAGTCCCAGGGGGCACAGATACGCAGTATTTT.

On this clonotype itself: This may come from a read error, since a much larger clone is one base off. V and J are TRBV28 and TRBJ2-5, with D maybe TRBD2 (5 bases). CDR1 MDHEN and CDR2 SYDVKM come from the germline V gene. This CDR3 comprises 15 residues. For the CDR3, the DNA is TGTGCCAGCAGTTTATCCACAGCGGTACAAGAGACCCGGTACTTC. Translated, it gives CASSLSTAVQETRYF.

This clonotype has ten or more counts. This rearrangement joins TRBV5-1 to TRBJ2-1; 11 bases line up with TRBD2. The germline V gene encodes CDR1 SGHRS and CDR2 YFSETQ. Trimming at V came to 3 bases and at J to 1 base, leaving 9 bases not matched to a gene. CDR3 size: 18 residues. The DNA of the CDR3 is TGCGCCAGCAGCTGGAGGCTAGCGGGGGGAGGGTCCTACAATGAGCAGTTCTTC. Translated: CASSWRLAGGGSYNEQFF.

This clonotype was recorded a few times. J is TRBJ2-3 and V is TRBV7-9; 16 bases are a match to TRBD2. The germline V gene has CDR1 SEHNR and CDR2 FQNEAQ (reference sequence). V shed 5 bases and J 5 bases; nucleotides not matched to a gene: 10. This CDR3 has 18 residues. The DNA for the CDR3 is TGTGCCAGCAGCCTGAACCCGGGACTAGCGGGGGGGCAAGATACGCAGTATTTT. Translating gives CASSLNPGLAGGQDTQYF.

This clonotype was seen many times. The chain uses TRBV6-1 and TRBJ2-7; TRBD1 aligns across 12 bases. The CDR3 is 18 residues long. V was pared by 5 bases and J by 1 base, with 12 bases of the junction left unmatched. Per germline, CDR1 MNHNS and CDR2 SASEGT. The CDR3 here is CASSIPGTGGVLSYEQYF. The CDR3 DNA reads TGTGCCAGCAGTATCCCCGGGACAGGGGGCGTTCTGTCCTACGAGCAGTACTTC.